The clone carrying this T cell receptor beta chain was counted ten times or more. This record comes from a study of identical twins. Everyone who donated was a healthy Caucasian. MiXCR was run by TCRdb on the 5' RACE reads, yielding one entry per CDR3 protein. In the table there are around 690,000 distinct CDR3 sequences, 21% of which are singletons. CDR1 and CDR2 (germline): DFQATT, SNEGSKA (reference sequence). V shed 3 bases and J 6 bases; nucleotides not matched to a gene: 9. There are 14 residues in the CDR3. A further study also used this sample, focusing on T cells expressing NK-cell markers. According to that study: Seven of the eight sequenced donors were HCMV-seropositive; one was seronegative.

V and J are TRBV20-1 and TRBJ2-7; 9 bases match TRBD2. The sample was PBMCs. The sequence derives from a woman under 30 in good health. CDR3 nucleotide sequence: TGCAGTGCTAGTTTGACTAGCGGAACAGCCGAGCAGTACTTC. Its protein is CSASLTSGTAEQYF.